This T cell receptor (beta chain) stems from a study of T cells in Graves' hyperthyroidism and ophthalmopathy (dated by TCRdb to the late 2010s). For context, the study as a whole: Peripheral blood samples were taken at the time of initial diagnosis, prior to any treatment. To identify distinguishing TCR V-J signatures, a discovery cohort of about 100 patients was used, comprising under 45 with Graves' ophthalmopathy and approximately 58 with stable Graves' hyperthyroidism. Prospective prediction of ophthalmopathy was tested in an independent validation cohort consisting of some 19 hyperthyroidism patients and some 16 patients who later progressed to ophthalmopathy. For training and testing, the 100 or so patients in the discovery cohort were randomly divided in a 7:3 ratio. In more than five Graves' hyperthyroidism patients, the study also compared T-cell repertoires from thyroid tissue with T-cell repertoires from blood. Following sampling, methimazole starting at 30 mg daily was given to hyperthyroidism patients, and high-dose intravenous methylprednisolone was given to ophthalmopathy patients. The paper describes TCR Vbeta CDR3 sequencing of 120 to 150 peripheral blood samples, made up of under 50 ophthalmopathy patients, roughly 75 hyperthyroidism patients and roughly 17 progressor patients. Overall results and qualifications from the work: Ophthalmopathy was separated from stable hyperthyroidism by a 13 V-J signature model, with over 85% sensitivity and roughly 81% specificity obtained in cross-validation and 80%/75% obtained in testing. No statistical method was used to set the sample size in advance, and investigators knew the group allocation. Most expanded thyroid clonotypes (frequency above 0.001) were also detected in blood, suggesting blood repertoires may reflect thyroid immune responses. In validation, the model predicted progression to ophthalmopathy a median of 6.5 months before onset, with 70% to 71% sensitivity and roughly 77% specificity.

This clonotype was seen repeatedly, ten times or more. It lacks a known antigen. Base quality data are lacking; no much larger clone is found one base away. The hyperthyroidism patients were between 18 and 65 years old and newly diagnosed, with a disease duration of less than 2 months. The study excluded patients with uncontrolled infections, other autoimmune diseases, pregnancy or lactation. Clinical symptoms, serum thyroxine and TRAb, thyroid ultrasound, and orbital computed tomography formed the basis for the diagnoses. Blood from progressor patients was drawn when they were first diagnosed with hyperthyroidism, before any ophthalmopathy symptoms appeared. Ficoll-Paque density gradient centrifugation was used to isolate PBMCs from 10 ml of fresh peripheral blood. Progressor patients were initially diagnosed with Graves' hyperthyroidism and developed ophthalmopathy during follow-up. Total RNA was extracted using Trizol reagent, and RNA quality was assessed on an Agilent 2100 Bioanalyzer.

Trimming removed 0 bases from V and 1 base from J, leaving 4 bases between the germline ends. In the germline V gene, CDR1 corresponds to SGHAT and CDR2 to FQNNGV. CDR3 length: 14 amino acids, cysteine to phenylalanine. This entry keeps only the CDR3 DNA: 42 bases, framed from base 1. TCR beta CDR3 regions were amplified from RNA transcripts. A first-round RT-PCR of the TCR CDR3 used the HTBI primer set with the Qiagen OneStep RT-PCR kit. A second multiplex PCR round built the libraries, followed by size selection and purification. Libraries were sequenced paired-end with 100 bp reads on an Illumina HiSeq2000. The authors' analysis ran thus. SOAPnuke was used to process the raw data, throwing out any read that contained adapters or uncalled bases, had a mean Phred below 15, or lacked an exact constant-primer or identifier match. COPE v1.2.5 was used to merge high-quality paired reads, and clonotypes were defined as unique nucleotide sequences. Clonotypes were aligned to IMGT TRBV, TRBD and TRBJ reference segments using MiTCR v1.1. Analysis was restricted to V-J combinations with a frequency above 0.0001, which covered over 98% of repertoires. The TCS score was defined as the ratio of F50 (clonal expansion) to E x V (chaos), calculated using BLOSUM62-based TCRdist between CDR3 peptides within each V-J. Welch's t-statistics and random forest reduced roughly 540 V-J features to roughly 13, which were used in a naive Bayes classifier (R e1071). TCRdb handled the public reads itself, with Q25 trimming in fastp and clone calling in MiXCR, and kept productive beta chains. Identical CDR3 protein sequences are pooled into one entry, listed with their most common genes and DNA. The V and J calls here are based on TCRdb, not the publication. This sample holds fewer than 450,000 distinct CDR3 sequences; about a sixth were observed only once. The ten largest clones represent around 35% of the sample.

Sample: blood. Recombination joined TRBV11-2 with TRBJ2-1, with no confidently assigned D gene. This receptor was identified in a woman in her 30s with Graves' hyperthyroidism that later progressed to Graves' ophthalmopathy. The nucleotide sequence reads TGTGCCAGCAGCTTAGACCCTTCCTACAATGAGCAGTTCTTC. It encodes CASSLDPSYNEQFF.